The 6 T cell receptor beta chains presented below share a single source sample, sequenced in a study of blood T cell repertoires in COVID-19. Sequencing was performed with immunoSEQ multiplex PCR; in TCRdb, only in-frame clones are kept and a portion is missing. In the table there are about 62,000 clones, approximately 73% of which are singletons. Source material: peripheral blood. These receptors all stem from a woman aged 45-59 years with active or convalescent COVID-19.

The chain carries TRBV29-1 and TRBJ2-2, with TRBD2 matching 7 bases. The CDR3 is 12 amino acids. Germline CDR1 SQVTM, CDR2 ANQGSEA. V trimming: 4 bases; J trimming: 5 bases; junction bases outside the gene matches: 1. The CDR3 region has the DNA TGCAGCGTTGGGGAGGGAACCGGGGAGCTGTTTTTT. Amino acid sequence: CSVGEGTGELFF.

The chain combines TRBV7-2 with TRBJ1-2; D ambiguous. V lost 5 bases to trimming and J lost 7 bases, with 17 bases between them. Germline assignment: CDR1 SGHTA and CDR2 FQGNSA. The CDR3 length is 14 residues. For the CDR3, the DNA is TGTGCCAGCAGCACCGAGGACGGACGGGGTGGCTACACCTTC. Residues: CASSTEDGRGGYTF.

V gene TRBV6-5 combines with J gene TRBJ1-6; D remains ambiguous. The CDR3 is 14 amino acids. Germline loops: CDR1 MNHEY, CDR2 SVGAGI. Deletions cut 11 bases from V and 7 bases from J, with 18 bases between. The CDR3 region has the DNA TGTGCCTCCCAAGCGGGGAGTGTGAATTCACCCCTCCACTTT. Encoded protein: CASQAGSVNSPLHF.

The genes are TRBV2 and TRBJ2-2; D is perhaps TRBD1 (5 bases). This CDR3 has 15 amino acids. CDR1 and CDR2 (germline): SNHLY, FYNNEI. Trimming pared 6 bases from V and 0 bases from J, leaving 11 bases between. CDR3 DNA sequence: TGTGCCAGCAGAACTGGGGCCACGAACACCGGGGAGCTGTTTTTT. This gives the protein CASRTGATNTGELFF.

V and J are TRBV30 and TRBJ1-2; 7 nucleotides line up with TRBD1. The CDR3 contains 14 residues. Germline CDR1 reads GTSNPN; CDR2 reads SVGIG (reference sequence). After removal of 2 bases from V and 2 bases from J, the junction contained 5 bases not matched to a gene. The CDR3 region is CAWSRRGRNYGYTF. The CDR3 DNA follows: TGTGCCTGGAGTAGGAGGGGGCGCAACTATGGCTACACCTTC.

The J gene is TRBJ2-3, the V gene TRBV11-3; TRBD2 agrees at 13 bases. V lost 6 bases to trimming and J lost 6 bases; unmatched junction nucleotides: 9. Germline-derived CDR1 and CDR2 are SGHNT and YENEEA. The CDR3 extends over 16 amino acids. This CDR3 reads CASSPGLAGESDTQYF. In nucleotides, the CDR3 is TGTGCCAGCAGTCCCGGACTAGCGGGAGAATCGGATACGCAGTATTTT.